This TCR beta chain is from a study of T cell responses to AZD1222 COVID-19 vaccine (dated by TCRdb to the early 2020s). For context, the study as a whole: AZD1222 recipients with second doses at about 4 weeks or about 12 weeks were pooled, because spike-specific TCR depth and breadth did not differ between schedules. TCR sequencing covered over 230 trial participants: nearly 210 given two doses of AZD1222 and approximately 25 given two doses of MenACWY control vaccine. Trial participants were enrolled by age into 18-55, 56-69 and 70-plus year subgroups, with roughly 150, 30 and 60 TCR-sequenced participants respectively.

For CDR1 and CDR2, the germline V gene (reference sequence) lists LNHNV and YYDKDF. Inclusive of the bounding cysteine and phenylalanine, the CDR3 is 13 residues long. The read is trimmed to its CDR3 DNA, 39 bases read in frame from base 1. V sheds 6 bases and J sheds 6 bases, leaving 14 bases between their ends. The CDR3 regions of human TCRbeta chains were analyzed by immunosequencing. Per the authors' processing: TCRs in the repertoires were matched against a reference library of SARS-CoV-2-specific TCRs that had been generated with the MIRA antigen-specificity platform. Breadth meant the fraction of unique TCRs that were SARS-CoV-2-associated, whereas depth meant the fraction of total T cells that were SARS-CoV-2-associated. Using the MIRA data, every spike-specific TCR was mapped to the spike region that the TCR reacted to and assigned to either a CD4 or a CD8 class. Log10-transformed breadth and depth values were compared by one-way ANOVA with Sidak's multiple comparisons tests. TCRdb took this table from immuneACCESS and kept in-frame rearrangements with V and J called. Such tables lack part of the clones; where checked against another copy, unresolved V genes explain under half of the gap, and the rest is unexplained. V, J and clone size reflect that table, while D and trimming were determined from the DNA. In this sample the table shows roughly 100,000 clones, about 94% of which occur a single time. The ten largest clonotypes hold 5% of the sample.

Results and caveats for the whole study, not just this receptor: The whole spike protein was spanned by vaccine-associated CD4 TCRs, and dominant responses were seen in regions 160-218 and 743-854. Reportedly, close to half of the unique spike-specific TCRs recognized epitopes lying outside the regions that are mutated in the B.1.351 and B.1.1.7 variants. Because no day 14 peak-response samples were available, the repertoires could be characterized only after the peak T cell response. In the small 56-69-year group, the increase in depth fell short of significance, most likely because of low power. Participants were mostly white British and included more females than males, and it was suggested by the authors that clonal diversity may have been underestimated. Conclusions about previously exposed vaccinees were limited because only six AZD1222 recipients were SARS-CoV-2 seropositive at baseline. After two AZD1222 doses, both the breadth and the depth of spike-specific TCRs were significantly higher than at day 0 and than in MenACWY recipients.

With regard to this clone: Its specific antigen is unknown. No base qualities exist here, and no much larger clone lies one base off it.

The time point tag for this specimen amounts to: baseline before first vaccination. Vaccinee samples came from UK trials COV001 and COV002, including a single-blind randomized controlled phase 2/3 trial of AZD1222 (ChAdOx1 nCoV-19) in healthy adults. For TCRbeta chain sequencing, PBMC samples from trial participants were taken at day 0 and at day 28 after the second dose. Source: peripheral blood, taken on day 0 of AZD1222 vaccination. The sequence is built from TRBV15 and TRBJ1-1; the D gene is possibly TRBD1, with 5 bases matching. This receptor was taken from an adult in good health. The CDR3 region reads CATREWGSPEAFF. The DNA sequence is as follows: TGTGCCACCAGGGAGTGGGGGTCCCCTGAAGCTTTCTTT.